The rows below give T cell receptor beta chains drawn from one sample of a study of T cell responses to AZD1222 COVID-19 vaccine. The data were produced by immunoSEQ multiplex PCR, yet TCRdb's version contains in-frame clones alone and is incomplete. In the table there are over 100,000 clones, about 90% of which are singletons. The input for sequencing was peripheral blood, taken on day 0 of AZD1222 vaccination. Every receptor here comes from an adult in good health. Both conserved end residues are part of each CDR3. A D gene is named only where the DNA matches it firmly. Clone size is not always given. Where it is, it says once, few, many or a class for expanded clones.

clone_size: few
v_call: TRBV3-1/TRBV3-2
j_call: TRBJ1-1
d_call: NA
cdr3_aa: CASSQFSGGKNTEAFF
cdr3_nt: TGTGCCAGCAGCCAGTTCAGCGGCGGGAAGAACACTGAAGCTTTCTTT

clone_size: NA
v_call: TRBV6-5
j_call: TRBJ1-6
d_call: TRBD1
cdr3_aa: CASTLGGQGASPLHF
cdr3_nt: TGTGCCAGCACCCTCGGGGGACAGGGGGCTTCACCCCTCCACTTT

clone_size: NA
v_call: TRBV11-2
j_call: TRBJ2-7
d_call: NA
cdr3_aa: CASSLDGRGSTYEQYF
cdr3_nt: TGTGCCAGCAGCTTAGATGGCAGGGGAAGTACCTACGAGCAGTACTTC

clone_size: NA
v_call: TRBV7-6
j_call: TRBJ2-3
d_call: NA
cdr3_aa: CASSFPGWGTDTQYF
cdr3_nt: TGTGCCAGCAGCTTTCCGGGGTGGGGCACAGATACGCAGTATTTT

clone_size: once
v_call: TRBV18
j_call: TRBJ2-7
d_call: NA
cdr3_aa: CASSPPASYEQYF
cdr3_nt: TGTGCCAGCTCACCACCAGCCTCCTACGAGCAGTACTTC

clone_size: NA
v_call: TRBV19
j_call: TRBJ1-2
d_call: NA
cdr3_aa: CASSIGRRPGYTF
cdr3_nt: TGTGCCAGTAGTATAGGGCGGAGGCCTGGCTACACCTTC

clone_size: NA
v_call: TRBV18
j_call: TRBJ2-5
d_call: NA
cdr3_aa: CASSPNRANGETQYF
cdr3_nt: TGTGCCAGCTCACCAAACCGGGCTAATGGAGAGACCCAGTACTTC

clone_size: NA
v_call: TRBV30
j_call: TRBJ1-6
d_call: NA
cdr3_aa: CAWRSGGTGSPLHF
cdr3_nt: TGTGCCTGGAGATCGGGAGGGACGGGTTCACCCCTCCACTTT

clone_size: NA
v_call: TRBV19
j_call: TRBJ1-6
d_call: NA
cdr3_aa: CASSTHAGGDNSPLHF
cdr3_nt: TGTGCCAGTAGTACCCACGCCGGGGGGGATAATTCACCCCTCCACTTT

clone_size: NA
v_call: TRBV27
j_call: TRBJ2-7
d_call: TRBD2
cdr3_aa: CASSLVSGSTFWGEQYF
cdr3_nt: TGTGCCAGCAGTTTGGTTAGCGGGAGCACCTTCTGGGGCGAGCAGTACTTC

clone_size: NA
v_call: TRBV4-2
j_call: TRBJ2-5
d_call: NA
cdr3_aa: CASSQGSLRPGTQETQYF
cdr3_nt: TGTGCCAGCAGCCAAGGATCCCTCCGTCCCGGGACACAAGAGACCCAGTACTTC

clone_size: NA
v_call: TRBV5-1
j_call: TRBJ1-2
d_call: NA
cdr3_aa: CASSPEAGHYGYTF
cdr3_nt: TGCGCCAGCAGCCCCGAGGCTGGCCATTATGGCTACACCTTC

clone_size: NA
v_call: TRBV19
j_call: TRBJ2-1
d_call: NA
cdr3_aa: CASSILRGVVENEQFF
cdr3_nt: TGTGCCAGTAGTATACTGCGCGGGGTGGTGGAAAATGAGCAGTTCTTC

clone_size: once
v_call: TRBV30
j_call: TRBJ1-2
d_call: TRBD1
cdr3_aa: CAWSATQGGYGYTF
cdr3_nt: TGTGCCTGGAGTGCCACCCAGGGGGGCTATGGCTACACCTTC

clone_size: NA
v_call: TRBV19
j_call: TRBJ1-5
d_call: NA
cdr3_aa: CASGLGNQPQHF
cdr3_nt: TGTGCCAGTGGGCTCGGCAATCAGCCCCAGCATTTT

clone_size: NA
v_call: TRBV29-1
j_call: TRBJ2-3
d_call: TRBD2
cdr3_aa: CSVEGGLALGTDTQYF
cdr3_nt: TGCAGCGTTGAAGGTGGACTAGCGTTGGGCACAGATACGCAGTATTTT

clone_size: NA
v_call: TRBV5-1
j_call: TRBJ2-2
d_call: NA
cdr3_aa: CASSLGASGELFF
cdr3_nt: TGCGCCAGCAGCCTTGGGGCGTCCGGGGAGCTGTTTTTT

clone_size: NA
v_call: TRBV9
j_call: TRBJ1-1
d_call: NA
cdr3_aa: CASSVNEAQNTEAFF
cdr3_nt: TGTGCCAGCAGCGTAAACGAGGCACAGAACACTGAAGCTTTCTTT

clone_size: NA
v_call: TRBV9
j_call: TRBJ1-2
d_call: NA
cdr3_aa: CASSFGYGYTF
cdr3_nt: TGTGCCAGCAGCTTTGGGTATGGCTACACCTTC

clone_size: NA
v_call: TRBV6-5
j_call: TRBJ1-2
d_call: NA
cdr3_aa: CASSGPRVRGYTF
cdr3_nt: TGTGCCAGCAGCGGACCCAGGGTGCGAGGCTACACCTTC

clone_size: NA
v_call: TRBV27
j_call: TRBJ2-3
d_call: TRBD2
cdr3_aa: CASKKGLAGADTQYF
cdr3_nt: TGTGCCAGCAAAAAGGGACTAGCGGGAGCAGATACGCAGTATTTT

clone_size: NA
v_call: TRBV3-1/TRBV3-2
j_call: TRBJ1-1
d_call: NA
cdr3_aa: CASSQGQANTEAFF
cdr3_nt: TGTGCCAGCAGCCAAGGGCAGGCGAACACTGAAGCTTTCTTT

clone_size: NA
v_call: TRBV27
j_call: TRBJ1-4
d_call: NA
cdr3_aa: CASSLLRGSEKLFF
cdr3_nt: TGTGCCAGCAGTTTACTCAGGGGCAGTGAAAAACTGTTTTTT

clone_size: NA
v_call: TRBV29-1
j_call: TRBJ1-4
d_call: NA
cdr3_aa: CSVRRGTNEKLFF
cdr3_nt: TGCAGCGTGAGGCGGGGGACTAATGAAAAACTGTTTTTT

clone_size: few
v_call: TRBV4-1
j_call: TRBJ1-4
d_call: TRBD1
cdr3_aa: CASSQEKGQGAGKLFF
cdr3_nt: TGCGCCAGCAGCCAAGAAAAAGGACAGGGGGCTGGAAAACTGTTTTTT

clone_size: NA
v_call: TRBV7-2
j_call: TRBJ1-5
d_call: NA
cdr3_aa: CASSLNGGNQPQHF
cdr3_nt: TGTGCCAGCAGCTTAAACGGGGGCAATCAGCCCCAGCATTTT

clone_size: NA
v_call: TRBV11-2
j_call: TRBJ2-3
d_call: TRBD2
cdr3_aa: CASSLRLAGITDTQYF
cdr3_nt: TGTGCCAGCAGCTTACGCCTAGCGGGTATAACAGATACGCAGTATTTT

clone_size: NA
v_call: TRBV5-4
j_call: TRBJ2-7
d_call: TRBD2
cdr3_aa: CASSSGTSGYEQYF
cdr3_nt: TGTGCCAGCAGCTCCGGGACTAGCGGATACGAGCAGTACTTC

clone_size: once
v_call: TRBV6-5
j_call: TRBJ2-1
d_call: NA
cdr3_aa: CASSPRAYNEQFF
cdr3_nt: TGTGCCAGTAGCCCCCGCGCATACAATGAGCAGTTCTTC

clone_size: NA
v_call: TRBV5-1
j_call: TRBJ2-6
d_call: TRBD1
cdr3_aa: CASSRQGVTGANVLTF
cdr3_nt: TGCGCCAGCAGCCGACAGGGGGTTACTGGGGCCAACGTCCTGACTTTC

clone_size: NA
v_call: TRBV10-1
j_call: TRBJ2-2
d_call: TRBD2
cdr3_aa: CASTPGLAPIGELFF
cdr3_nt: TGCGCCAGCACCCCGGGACTAGCGCCGATCGGGGAGCTGTTTTTT